The 23 T cell receptor beta chains presented below share a single source sample, sequenced in a study of post-analysis software for immune sequencing data. Study observations and caveats: Five or six TRBV segments were more frequent in patients than controls; TRBV5-6, TRBV5-1 and TRBV20-1 belonged to this group.

Unique molecular identifiers were carried by the TCR beta cDNA libraries. Each CDR3 protein is one row after TCRdb ran MiXCR on the PCR reads. This sample has fewer than 850,000 distinct CDR3 sequences, with approximately 44% found just once. No antigen is known for these receptors. Sample: blood. All receptors derive from a girl between 5 and 17 years old with multiple sclerosis.

The chain couples TRBV28 to TRBJ2-1; D may be TRBD2 (5 bases). CDR1 and CDR2 from the germline V gene are MDHEN and SYDVKM. Trimming cost V 3 bases and J 15 bases, with 12 bases left between them. The length of the CDR3 is 11 residues. This chain's CDR3 is CASSFWEFTFF. The DNA for the CDR3 is TGTGCCAGCAGTTTTTGGGAGTTTACGTTCTTC.

The chain carries TRBV6-1 and TRBJ1-2, with D unclear. Trimming took off 5 bases at V and 4 bases at J, with 14 bases between the two ends. The CDR3 is made up of 14 amino acids. CDR1 MNHNS and CDR2 SASEGT come from the germline V gene. The CDR3 region is CASSPQTDAYGYTF. CDR3 in DNA: TGTGCCAGCAGTCCCCAGACGGACGCCTATGGCTACACCTTC.

The chain joins TRBV7-2 to TRBJ1-2; 8 bases map to TRBD1. Germline V CDR1 and CDR2: SGHTA, FQGNSA. With 7 bases clipped from V and 0 bases from J, the junction kept 4 bases outside the gene matches. The CDR3 loop spans 14 amino acids. This CDR3 reads CASTQDRANYGYTF. In nucleotides, the CDR3 is TGTGCCAGCACCCAGGACAGGGCTAACTATGGCTACACCTTC. The whole variable domain, filled in from reference TRBV7-2 and TRBJ1-2, reads GAGVSQSPSNKVTEKGKDVELRCDPISGHTALYWYRQSLGQGLEFLIYFQGNSAPDKSGLPSDRFSAERTGGSVSTLTIQRTQQEDSAVYLCASTQDRANYGYTFGSGTRLTVV.

This clonotype was counted only a few times. The J gene is TRBJ2-1, the V gene TRBV24-1; D is perhaps TRBD2 (5 bases). The CDR3 loop spans 13 amino acids. The V gene lost 4 bases and the J gene lost 2 bases, with 5 bases spanning the gap. Looked up from germline, CDR1 is KGHDR and CDR2 is SFDVKD. Written as DNA, the CDR3 is TGTGCCACCAGTGAGGAGGCCTACAATGAGCAGTTCTTC. This encodes CATSEEAYNEQFF.

The chain couples TRBV19 to TRBJ2-3, with TRBD1 as a possible D gene (6 bases). The germline V and J ends were trimmed by 6 bases and 2 bases, with 12 bases remaining between them. The germline V gene has CDR1 LNHDA and CDR2 SQIVND (reference sequence). This CDR3 is 14 amino acids long. The CDR3 DNA follows: TGTGCCAGTAGCATTACAGGGACCACAGATACGCAGTATTTT. This codes for CASSITGTTDTQYF.

This chain joins TRBV4-2 and TRBJ2-7, with 9 positions matching TRBD2. Trimming removed 2 bases from V and 2 bases from J; junction bases left unmatched: 13. Germline CDR1 LGHNA, CDR2 YNFKEQ. This CDR3 is built from 18 residues. The CDR3 protein is CASSQPETGAGGPYEQYF. In DNA, the CDR3 is TGTGCCAGCAGCCAACCAGAAACCGGAGCGGGAGGTCCCTACGAGCAGTACTTC.

The sample holds a few counts of this clonotype. This rearrangement joins TRBV6-1 to TRBJ2-7; D remains unclear. V lost 0 bases and J lost 0, with 12 bases in between. The CDR3 totals 16 residues. Germline-derived CDR1 and CDR2 are MNHNS and SASEGT. CDR3 sequence reads: CASSEALQAFSYEQYF. The DNA of the CDR3 is TGTGCCAGCAGTGAAGCGCTTCAAGCGTTCTCCTACGAGCAGTACTTC.

This clonotype was observed a handful of times. V and J are TRBV13 and TRBJ2-7; the D is unclear. Germline loops: CDR1 PRHDT, CDR2 FYEKMQ (reference sequence). CDR3 length: 14 amino acids. The V gene lost 0 bases and the J gene lost 2 bases, with 8 bases spanning the gap. The DNA of the CDR3 is TGTGCCAGCAGCTTAGGCGGTGAAGCCTACGAGCAGTACTTC. This gives the protein CASSLGGEAYEQYF.

This chain uses TRBV20-1 with TRBJ2-2; D is ambiguous. The CDR3 extends over 13 amino acids. With 6 bases removed from V and 6 bases from J, the gap between germline ends came to 14 bases. Per the germline V gene, CDR1 is DFQATT and CDR2 is SNEGSKA (reference sequence). As DNA, the CDR3 is TGCAGTGCAGAATCCCCGCCGTCCGGGGAGCTGTTTTTT. Amino acids: CSAESPPSGELFF.

The chain uses TRBV7-2 and TRBJ2-7; D unresolved. V lost 4 bases and J 4 bases, leaving 17 bases between the germline ends. Per the germline V gene, CDR1 is SGHTA and CDR2 is FQGNSA. This CDR3 has 15 amino acids. The CDR3 DNA sequence: TGTGCCAGCAGCTCCGAAGGAGCACACCGGTACGAGCAGTACTTC. Encoded protein: CASSSEGAHRYEQYF.

This clonotype has just a few counts. The chain has TRBV5-1 and TRBJ1-4; D call uncertain. V lost 2 bases and J lost 3, with 8 bases in between. Germline loops: CDR1 SGHRS, CDR2 YFSETQ. CDR3 length equals 14 residues. CDR3 amino acids: CASSLEDPNEKLFF. DNA of the CDR3: TGCGCCAGCAGCTTAGAAGATCCTAATGAAAAACTGTTTTTT.

V and J are TRBV7-9 and TRBJ1-4; D gene ambiguous. V lost 5 bases and J 7 bases, leaving 11 bases between the germline ends. CDR3 length: 13 amino acids. CDR1 is SEHNR and CDR2 is FQNEAQ in the germline V gene (reference sequence). This chain's CDR3 is CASSPKRTEKLFF. The CDR3 coding sequence is TGTGCCAGCAGCCCGAAAAGAACTGAAAAACTGTTTTTT.

Worth noting for this clonotype: One end of the junction fails to match germline, which may point to a read error. The rearrangement links TRBV29-1 to TRBJ2-2; TRBD1 matches 7 bases. The CDR3 loop spans 14 amino acids. Germline assignment: CDR1 SQVTM and CDR2 ANQGSEA. CDR3 DNA sequence: TGCAGCGTTGATGTGACAGGGAACACCGGGGAGCGGTTTTTT. Encoded protein: CSVDVTGNTGERFF.

The chain has TRBV7-9 and TRBJ1-1; D gene uncertain. CDR1 SEHNR and CDR2 FQNEAQ come from the germline V gene (reference sequence). Trimming left V 5 bases short and J 4 bases short, with 8 bases between. The CDR3 spans 12 residues. CDR3: CASSHSVTEAFF. The CDR3 nucleotides are TGTGCCAGCAGCCATTCGGTCACTGAAGCTTTCTTT.

The CDR3 nucleotides are TGTGCCAGCAGTTTATTGGGCGGCGGGGCCAATGGCTACACCTTC. It is translated as CASSLLGGGANGYTF. The rearrangement uses TRBV12-3 or TRBV12-4 and TRBJ1-2; TRBD1 might be the D (5 bases). The CDR3 is made up of 15 amino acids. Deletions cut 2 bases from V and 6 bases from J, with 16 bases between.

This clonotype was found a few times. The chain joins TRBV20-1 to TRBJ2-7; no clear D. The CDR3 covers 15 residues. Germline values: CDR1 DFQATT, CDR2 SNEGSKA (reference sequence). V was cut by 6 bases and J by 4 bases, with 22 bases left in between. The CDR3 nucleotides are TGCAGTGCCTCTCCCTTAGCTGGGGTAGGGTACGAGCAGTACTTC. Its translation is CSASPLAGVGYEQYF.

A few counts support this clonotype. The genes are TRBV12-3 or TRBV12-4 and TRBJ2-4, with a weak D call TRBD2 (6 bases). CDR3 length equals 16 residues. Trimming stripped 5 bases from V and 0 bases from J, with 14 bases between. In nucleotides, the CDR3 is TGTGCCAGCAGTCCCAAAAGCGGGCTAGCCAAAAACATTCAGTACTTC. Translating it yields CASSPKSGLAKNIQYF.

The V and J genes are TRBV7-2 and TRBJ2-1; D remains ambiguous. From germline, CDR1 is SGHTA and CDR2 FQGNSA. Trimming shortened V by 7 bases and J by 9 bases, and 13 bases separated the two germline ends. There are 12 residues in the CDR3. CDR3 DNA sequence: TGTGCCAGCACCGCTAGAGTGGGTGAGCAGTTCTTC. This translates into CASTARVGEQFF.

V and J are TRBV20-1 and TRBJ2-3; D is uncertain. CDR3 length: 15 residues. Per germline, CDR1 DFQATT and CDR2 SNEGSKA (reference sequence). V shed 1 base and J shed 5 bases, with 16 bases lying between them. The CDR3 sequence: CSARVDRELGDTQYF. The CDR3 DNA reads as TGCAGTGCTAGAGTCGATAGAGAGTTGGGAGATACGCAGTATTTT.

The rearrangement joins TRBV9 to TRBJ1-1; TRBD1 matches 11 bases. V lost 0 bases, J lost 4 bases, and 2 bases stayed unmatched. Germline lookup yields CDR1 SGDLS and CDR2 YYNGEE. The CDR3 consists of 15 residues. CDR3 bases: TGTGCCAGCAGCGTAGGAGGGACAGGGGGCACTGAAGCTTTCTTT. Amino acids: CASSVGGTGGTEAFF.

The V and J genes are TRBV7-2 and TRBJ2-7, with TRBD1 as a possible D gene (6 bases). The CDR3 covers 14 residues. The germline V and J ends were trimmed by 5 bases and 2 bases, with 13 bases remaining between them. From germline, CDR1 is SGHTA and CDR2 FQGNSA. The CDR3 DNA follows: TGTGCCAGCAGCCGCCGGGACACCCCCTACGAGCAGTACTTC. It yields the protein CASSRRDTPYEQYF.

This clonotype was detected a few times. The V gene is TRBV6-6, the J gene TRBJ1-1, with TRBD1 as a possible D gene (5 bases). V lost 4 bases and J 6 bases, leaving 24 bases between the germline ends. The CDR3 extends over 17 amino acids. Germline V gene data show CDR1 as MNHNY and CDR2 as SVGAGI (reference sequence). CDR3 DNA: TGTGCCAGCAGTTCCCCGATGGGGGACCGCTCGGGTGCTGAAGCTTTCTTT. This translates into CASSSPMGDRSGAEAFF.

The V and J genes are TRBV7-2 and TRBJ2-3, with 13 bases that match TRBD2. This CDR3 has 16 amino acids. Per germline, CDR1 SGHTA and CDR2 FQGNSA. V lost 5 bases and J lost 7; bases outside the gene matches: 9. Here the CDR3 DNA reads TGTGCCAGCAGCGCCAGGACTAGCGGGAGTCGATATACGCAGTATTTT. This gives the protein CASSARTSGSRYTQYF.